This paragraph covers one T cell receptor (beta chain) sequence. This sample was taken from a study of cytomegalovirus exposure and HLA in healthy donors. The PCR used 60 Vbeta and 13 Jbeta primers. Sequencing used immunoSEQ multiplex PCR; TCRdb keeps in-frame clones, though not all of them. The sample has over 85,000 clones, around four fifths seen once. Trimming left V 4 bases short and J 11 bases short, with 20 bases between. The CDR3 consists of 14 residues. Germline lookup yields CDR1 SEHNR and CDR2 FQNEAQ (reference sequence). The sequencing input was PBMCs. This receptor was obtained from a man aged 40-49 years in good health and CMV-seronegative. The rearrangement links TRBV7-9 to TRBJ2-5; D possibly corresponds to TRBD2 (6 bases). The CDR3 DNA reads as TGTGCCAGCAGCTGGCCGGGGAGCACGGGGGAGCAGTACTTC. This translates into CASSWPGSTGEQYF. Complete variable domain (other parts from reference TRBV7-9 and TRBJ2-5): DTGVSQNPRHKITKRGQNVTFRCDPISEHNRLYWYRQTLGQGPEFLTYFQNEAQLEKSRLLSDRFSAERPKGSFSTLEIQRTEQGDSAMYLCASSWPGSTGEQYFGPGTRLLVL.